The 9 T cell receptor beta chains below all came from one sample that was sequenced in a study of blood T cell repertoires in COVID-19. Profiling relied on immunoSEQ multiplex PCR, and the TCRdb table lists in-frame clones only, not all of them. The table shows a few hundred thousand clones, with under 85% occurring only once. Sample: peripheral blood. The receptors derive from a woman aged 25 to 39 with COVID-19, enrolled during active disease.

The CDR3 reads CASSLAAGDREQYF. The CDR3 bases are TGTGCCAGCTCACTGGCGGCGGGAGATCGCGAGCAGTACTTC. The gene calls are TRBV18 and TRBJ2-7, with 7 positions matching TRBD2. The CDR3 runs 14 residues. Germline V gives CDR1 KGHSH, CDR2 LQKENI. Trimming took 4 bases from V and 6 from J; bases not matched to a gene: 9.

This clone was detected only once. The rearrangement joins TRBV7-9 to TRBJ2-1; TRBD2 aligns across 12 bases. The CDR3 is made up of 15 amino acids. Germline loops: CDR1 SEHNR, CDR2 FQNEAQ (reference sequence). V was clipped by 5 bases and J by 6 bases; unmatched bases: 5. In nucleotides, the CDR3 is TGTGCCAGCAGCAGCACTAGCGGGGGGATCAATGAGCAGTTCTTC. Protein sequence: CASSSTSGGINEQFF.

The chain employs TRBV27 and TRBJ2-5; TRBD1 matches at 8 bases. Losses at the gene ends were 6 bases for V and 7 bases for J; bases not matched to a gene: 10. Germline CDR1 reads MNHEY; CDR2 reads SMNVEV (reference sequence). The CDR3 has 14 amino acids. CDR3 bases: TGTGCCAGCAGGGACAGGGCTTGGAGGGGGACCCAGTACTTC. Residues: CASRDRAWRGTQYF.

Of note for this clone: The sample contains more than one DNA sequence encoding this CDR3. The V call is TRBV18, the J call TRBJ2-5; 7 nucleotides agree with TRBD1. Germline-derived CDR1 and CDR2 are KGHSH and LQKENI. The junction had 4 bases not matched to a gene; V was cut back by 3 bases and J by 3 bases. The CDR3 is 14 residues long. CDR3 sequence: CASSPNRGKETQYF. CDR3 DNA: TGTGCCAGCTCACCCAACAGGGGCAAAGAGACCCAGTACTTC. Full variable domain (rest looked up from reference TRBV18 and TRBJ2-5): NAGVMQNPRHLVRRRGQEARLRCSPMKGHSHVYWYRQLPEEGLKFMVYLQKENIIDESGMPKERFSAEFPKEGPSILRIQQVVRGDSAAYFCASSPNRGKETQYFGPGTRLLVL.

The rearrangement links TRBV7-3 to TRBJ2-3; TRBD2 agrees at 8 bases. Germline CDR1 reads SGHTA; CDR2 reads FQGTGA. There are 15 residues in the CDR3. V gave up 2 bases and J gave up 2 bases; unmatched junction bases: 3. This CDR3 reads CASSLGGGHTDTQYF. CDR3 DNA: TGTGCCAGCAGCTTAGGCGGGGGGCACACAGATACGCAGTATTTT.

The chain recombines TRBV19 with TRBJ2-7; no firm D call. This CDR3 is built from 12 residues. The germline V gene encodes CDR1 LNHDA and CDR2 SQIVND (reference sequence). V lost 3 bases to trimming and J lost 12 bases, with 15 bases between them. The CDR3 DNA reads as TGTGCCAGTAGTATCCTCCGAGGCGATCTGTACTTC. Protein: CASSILRGDLYF.

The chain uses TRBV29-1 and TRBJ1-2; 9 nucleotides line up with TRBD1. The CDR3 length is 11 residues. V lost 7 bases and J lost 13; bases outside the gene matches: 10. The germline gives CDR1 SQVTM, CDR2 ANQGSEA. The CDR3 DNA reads TGCAGCGGGAAGAAACAGGGGGCCGTCACCTTC. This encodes CSGKKQGAVTF. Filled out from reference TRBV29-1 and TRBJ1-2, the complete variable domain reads SAVISQKPSRDICQRGTSLTIQCQVDSQVTMMFWYRQQPGQSLTLIATANQGSEATYESGFVIDKFPISRPNLTFSTLTVSNMSPEDSSIYLCSGKKQGAVTFGSGTRLTVV.

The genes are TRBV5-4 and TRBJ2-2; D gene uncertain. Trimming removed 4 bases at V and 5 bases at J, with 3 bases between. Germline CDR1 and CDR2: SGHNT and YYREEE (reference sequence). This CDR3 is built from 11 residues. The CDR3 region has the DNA TGTGCCAGCAGCCAAACCGGGGAGCTGTTTTTT. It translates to CASSQTGELFF. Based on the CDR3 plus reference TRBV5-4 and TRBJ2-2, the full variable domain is ETGVTQSPTHLIKTRGQQVTLRCSSQSGHNTVSWYQQALGQGPQFIFQYYREEENGRGNFPPRFSGLQFPNYSSELNVNALELDDSALYLCASSQTGELFFGEGSRLTVL.

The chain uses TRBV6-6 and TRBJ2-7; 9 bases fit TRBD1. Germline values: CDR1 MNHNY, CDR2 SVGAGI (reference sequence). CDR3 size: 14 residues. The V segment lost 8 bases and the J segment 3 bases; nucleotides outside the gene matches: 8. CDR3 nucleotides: TGTGCCAGCCGAGGGACAGGGACTAACTACGAGCAGTACTTC. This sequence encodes CASRGTGTNYEQYF.